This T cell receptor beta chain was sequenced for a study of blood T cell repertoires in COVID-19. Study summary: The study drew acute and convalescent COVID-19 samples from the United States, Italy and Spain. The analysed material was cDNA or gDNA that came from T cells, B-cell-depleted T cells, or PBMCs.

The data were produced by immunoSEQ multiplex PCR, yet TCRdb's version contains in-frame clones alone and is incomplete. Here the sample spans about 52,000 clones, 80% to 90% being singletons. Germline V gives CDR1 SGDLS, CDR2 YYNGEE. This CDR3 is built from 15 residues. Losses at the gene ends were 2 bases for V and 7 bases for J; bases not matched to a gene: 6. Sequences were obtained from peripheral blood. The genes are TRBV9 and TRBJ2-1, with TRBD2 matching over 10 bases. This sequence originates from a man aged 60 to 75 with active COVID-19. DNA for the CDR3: TGTGCCAGCAGCGTCGGACTAGCGGAGGTGAATGAGCAGTTCTTC. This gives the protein CASSVGLAEVNEQFF.